These 5 T cell receptor beta chains were sequenced from one sample in a study of a mutant IDH1 vaccine in newly diagnosed glioma. Their antigen targets remain unknown. Described time point: week 23, last vaccination. Topical imiquimod accompanied each vaccine dose, which consisted of 300 ug of mutant IDH1 20-mer peptide. Clones were read by immunoSEQ multiplex PCR, and TCRdb kept only the in-frame ones, dropping some. The table lists 45,000 to 65,000 clones, about 81% of them singletons. The sample here was PBMCs, taken from a glioma patient whose treatment included an IDH1 peptide vaccine. These receptors were obtained from a woman in her thirties or forties with glioma. Some clones in this sample may be carry-over from other donors' samples.

The J gene is TRBJ2-3, the V gene TRBV14, with D possibly matching TRBD1 (5 bases). Germline CDR1 reads SGHDN; CDR2 reads FVKESK. The V and J ends lost 4 bases and 0 bases respectively, with 11 bases between them. The CDR3 runs to 15 residues. Here the CDR3 DNA reads TGTGCCAGCAGCCCCCAGGGAACTAGCACAGATACGCAGTATTTT. It specifies CASSPQGTSTDTQYF.

CDR3 sequence: CASSGEVVKNQPQHF. Here the CDR3 DNA reads TGCGCCAGCAGCGGGGAGGTAGTCAAAAATCAGCCCCAGCATTTT. This rearrangement joins TRBV4-1 to TRBJ1-5; D uncertain. V lost 5 bases and J 4 bases, leaving 15 bases between the germline ends. CDR3 length: 15 residues. Germline CDR1 and CDR2: MGHRA and YSYEKL.

The chain couples TRBV5-1 to TRBJ1-6; no clear D gene. Germline CDR1 reads SGHRS; CDR2 reads YFSETQ. This CDR3 spans 15 amino acids. V was shortened by 0 bases and J by 10 bases, with 14 bases between the two germline ends. The CDR3 spells CASSLAAVGGSPLHF. CDR3 in DNA: TGCGCCAGCAGCTTGGCGGCGGTCGGAGGGTCACCCCTCCACTTT.

The chain recombines TRBV5-1 with TRBJ2-3; 11 nucleotides align to TRBD2. The germline CDR1 and CDR2 sequences are SGHRS and YFSETQ. CDR3 length: 18 residues. The ends lost 2 bases at V and 1 base at J; junction bases unmatched: 9. The CDR3 sequence is CASSFFLAGGRGTDTQYF. DNA for the CDR3: TGCGCCAGCAGCTTTTTCCTAGCGGGGGGCCGGGGCACAGATACGCAGTATTTT.

The chain is built from TRBV15 and TRBJ2-3, with D unclear. The CDR3 runs to 13 residues. Per the germline V gene, CDR1 is LNHNV and CDR2 is YYDKDF (reference sequence). V gave up 6 bases and J gave up 0 bases, with 7 bases separating them. CDR3 nucleotides: TGTGCCACCAGAGGGTTTAGCACAGATACGCAGTATTTT. Encoded protein: CATRGFSTDTQYF.